Reported below is one TCR beta chain. The data were produced by immunoSEQ multiplex PCR, yet TCRdb's version contains in-frame clones alone and is incomplete. Of a few hundred thousand clones in the sample, roughly 80% were seen once. This entry is derived from a study of blood T cell repertoires in COVID-19. The CDR3 sequence is 12 residues long. The germline V and J ends were trimmed by 9 bases and 6 bases, with 11 bases remaining between them. Looked up from germline, CDR1 is LNHDA and CDR2 is SQIVND (reference sequence). The rearrangement joins TRBV19 to TRBJ2-2; D ambiguous. Sequencing input: peripheral blood. The clonotype was recovered from a human donor with acute or convalescent COVID-19. The donor label of this sample is uncertain. The CDR3 region is CASESQSGELFF. The CDR3 nucleotides read TGTGCCAGCGAATCCCAGTCCGGGGAGCTGTTTTTT.